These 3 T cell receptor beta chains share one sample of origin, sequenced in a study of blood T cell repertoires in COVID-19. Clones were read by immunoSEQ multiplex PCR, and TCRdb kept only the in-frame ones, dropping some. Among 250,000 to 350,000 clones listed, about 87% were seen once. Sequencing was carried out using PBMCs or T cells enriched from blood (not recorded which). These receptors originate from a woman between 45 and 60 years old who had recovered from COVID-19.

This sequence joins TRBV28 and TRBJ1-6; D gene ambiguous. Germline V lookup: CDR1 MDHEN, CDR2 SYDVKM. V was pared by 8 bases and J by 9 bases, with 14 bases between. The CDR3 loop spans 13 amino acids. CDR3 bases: TGTGCCAGCTGCGTCAGGAGGAGTTCACCCCTCCACTTT. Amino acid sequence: CASCVRRSSPLHF.

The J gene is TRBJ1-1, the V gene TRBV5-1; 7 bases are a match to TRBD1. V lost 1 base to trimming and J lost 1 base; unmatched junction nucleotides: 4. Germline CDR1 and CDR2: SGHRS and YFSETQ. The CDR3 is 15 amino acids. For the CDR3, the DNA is TGCGCCAGCAGCTTGCGGGACAGTAGGAACACTGAAGCTTTCTTT. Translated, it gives CASSLRDSRNTEAFF.

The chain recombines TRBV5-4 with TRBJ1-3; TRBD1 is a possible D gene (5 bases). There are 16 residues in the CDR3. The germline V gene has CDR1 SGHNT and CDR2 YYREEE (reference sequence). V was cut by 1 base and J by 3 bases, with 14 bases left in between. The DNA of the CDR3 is TGTGCCAGCAGCTTGTCAGGGCCAGCGAGTGGAAACACCATATATTTT. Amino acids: CASSLSGPASGNTIYF.